The clone carrying this TCR beta chain occurred a few times. Generated by immunoSEQ multiplex PCR, the TCRdb table keeps only in-frame clones and is missing some. The repertoire holds 11,000 or so clones, with about four fifths as singletons. J was trimmed by 4 bases and V by 3 bases; bases with no gene match: 6. This CDR3 has 15 amino acids. The germline V gene encodes CDR1 SGDLS and CDR2 YYNGEE. This sample was included in a study of cytotoxic CD8 clonotypes in ibrutinib-treated CLL. Specimen: PBMCs, collected at disease progression, from a patient treated with ibrutinib. V and J are TRBV9 and TRBJ2-7; 11 bases map to TRBD1. The origin of this receptor is a human donor with chronic lymphocytic leukemia. The CDR3 DNA reads as TGTGCCAGCAGCGACTCGGACAGGGGGCTTTACGAGCAGTACTTC. Translation: CASSDSDRGLYEQYF.